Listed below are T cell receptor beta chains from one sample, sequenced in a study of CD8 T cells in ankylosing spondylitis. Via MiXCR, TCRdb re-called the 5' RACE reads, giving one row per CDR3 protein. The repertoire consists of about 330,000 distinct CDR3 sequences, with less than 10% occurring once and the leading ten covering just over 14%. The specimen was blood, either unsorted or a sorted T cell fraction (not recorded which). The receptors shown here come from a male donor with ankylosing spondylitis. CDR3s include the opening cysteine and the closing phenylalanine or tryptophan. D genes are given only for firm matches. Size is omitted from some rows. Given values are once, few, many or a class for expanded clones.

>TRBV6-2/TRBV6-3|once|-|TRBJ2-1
TGTGCCAGCACTAGGGGTTGGAACAATGAGCAGTTCTTC
CASTRGWNNEQFF
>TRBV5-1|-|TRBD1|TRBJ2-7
TGCGCCAGCAGCTCGACGGGACAGGGAGCCTACGAGCAGTACTTC
CASSSTGQGAYEQYF
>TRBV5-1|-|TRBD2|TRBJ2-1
TGCGCCAGCAGCTTGGGTGGGACTAGCAGTTACAATGAGCAGTTCTTC
CASSLGGTSSYNEQFF
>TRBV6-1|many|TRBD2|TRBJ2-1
TGTGCCAGCAGTCCCGGGACTAGCATCTACAATGAGCAGTTCTTC
CASSPGTSIYNEQFF
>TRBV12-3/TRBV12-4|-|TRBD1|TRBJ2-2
TGTGCCAGCAGTTGGGACAGGGGGGCCACCGGGGAGCTGTTTTTT
CASSWDRGATGELFF
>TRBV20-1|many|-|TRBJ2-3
TGCAGTGCTAGCGGAGGGAGCACAGATACGCAGTATTTT
CSASGGSTDTQYF
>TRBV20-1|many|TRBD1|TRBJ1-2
TGCAGTGCTAGAGATCCCGACAGGGAAGAAGATGGCTACACCTTC
CSARDPDREEDGYTF
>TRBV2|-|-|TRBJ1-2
TGTGCCAGCCTCGGGAGGCCTACGTGGGACTATGGCTACACCTTC
CASLGRPTWDYGYTF
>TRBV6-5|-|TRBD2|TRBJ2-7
TGTGCCAGCAGTTACTCCACTCCTAGCGGGAGTTATCCCTACGAGCAGTACTTC
CASSYSTPSGSYPYEQYF
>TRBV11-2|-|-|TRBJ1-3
TGTGCCAGCAGCTTAGGGTTCTGGACCGCTTCTGGAAACACCATATATTTT
CASSLGFWTASGNTIYF
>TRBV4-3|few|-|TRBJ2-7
TGCGCCAGCAGCCAGATCGAAGGACAGATCTACGAGCAGTACTTC
CASSQIEGQIYEQYF
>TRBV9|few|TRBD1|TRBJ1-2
TGTGCCAGCAGCGTAGCTACAGGGGGCACCTATGGCTACACCTTC
CASSVATGGTYGYTF
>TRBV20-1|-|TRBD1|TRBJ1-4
TGCAGTGCTAGAGGACAGGGACGAGGGAGGAATGAAAAACTGTTTTTT
CSARGQGRGRNEKLFF
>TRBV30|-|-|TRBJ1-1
TGTGCCCTTTCCCCGAACACTGAAGCTTTCTTT
CALSPNTEAFF
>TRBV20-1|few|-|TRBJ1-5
TGCAGTGCTAGTGGTAGCAATCAGCCCCAGCATTTT
CSASGSNQPQHF
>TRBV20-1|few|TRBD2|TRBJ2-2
TGCAGTGCTAGAAATCCCTCGCCCGGGGGTAGCGGGAGTCTCGCCGGGGAGCTGTTTTTT
CSARNPSPGGSGSLAGELFF